One and the same sample provided the 9 T cell receptor beta chains below, sequenced in a study of control samples from healthy donors and cancer patients. The table came from immunoSEQ multiplex PCR; TCRdb's copy has only in-frame clones and leaves some out. Of about 120,000 clones in the sample, just under 90% were seen once. Sequencing was performed on blood. The receptor set was obtained from a young man in good health.

The chain has TRBV7-3 and TRBJ2-3, with TRBD2 matching 10 bases. The CDR3 runs to 18 residues. Germline V gene lookup returns CDR1 SGHTA and CDR2 FQGTGA. The junction had 6 bases not matched to a gene; V was cut back by 0 bases and J by 0 bases. CDR3 nucleotides: TGTGCCAGCAGCTTAACGCCACTAGCGGGGAGGAGCACAGATACGCAGTATTTT. Its protein product is CASSLTPLAGRSTDTQYF.

The V and J genes are TRBV2 and TRBJ1-1; 7 positions match TRBD1. V dropped 6 bases and J dropped 9; count of bases not matched to a gene: 10. The CDR3 consists of 13 residues. Germline V CDR1 and CDR2: SNHLY, FYNNEI. This CDR3 is CASRRDGQAKAFF. As DNA, the CDR3 is TGTGCCAGCAGGAGAGACGGACAGGCGAAAGCTTTCTTT.

This clone was seen a single time. V is TRBV2 and J is TRBJ1-2, with unresolved D. This CDR3 comprises 13 residues. Germline CDR1 SNHLY, CDR2 FYNNEI. The germline V and J ends were trimmed by 4 bases and 8 bases, with 14 bases remaining between them. CDR3 nucleotides: TGTGCCAGCAGTGGGGAATCAGGACGAGGCTACACCTTC. Translating it yields CASSGESGRGYTF. Combining the CDR3 with reference TRBV2 and TRBJ1-2 gives the whole variable domain EPEVTQTPSHQVTQMGQEVILRCVPISNHLYFYWYRQILGQKVEFLVSFYNNEISEKSEIFDDQFSVERPDGSNFTLKIRSTKLEDSAMYFCASSGESGRGYTFGSGTRLTVV.

The CDR3 sequence: CASSSQGSTSQETQYF. The CDR3 nucleotides are TGTGCCAGCAGCTCCCAGGGTTCGACTAGCCAAGAGACCCAGTACTTC. V gene TRBV7-3 combines with J gene TRBJ2-5, with D possibly matching TRBD2 (6 bases). V was shortened by 4 bases and J by 1 base, with 16 bases between the two germline ends. The germline gives CDR1 SGHTA, CDR2 FQGTGA. This CDR3 region has 16 residues. The full variable domain, rest sourced from reference TRBV7-3 and TRBJ2-5, is GAGVSQTPSNKVTEKGKYVELRCDPISGHTALYWYRQSLGQGPEFLIYFQGTGAADDSGLPNDRFFAVRPEGSVSTLKIQRTERGDSAVYLCASSSQGSTSQETQYFGPGTRLLVL.

The rearrangement links TRBV24-1 to TRBJ2-3, with D tentatively TRBD2 (6 bases). V lost 0 bases to trimming and J lost 4 bases, with 16 bases between them. Per germline, CDR1 KGHDR and CDR2 SFDVKD. This CDR3 is 17 amino acids long. CDR3 coding DNA: TGTGCCACCAGTGATTTGCCCCGGAGGGGTAGGGCAGATACGCAGTATTTT. It encodes CATSDLPRRGRADTQYF.

This clone was observed a handful of times. V is TRBV24-1 and J is TRBJ1-5, with D unclear. The V gene's germline CDR1 is KGHDR and CDR2 SFDVKD. The V gene lost 6 bases and the J gene lost 4 bases, with 9 bases spanning the gap. This CDR3 is built from 13 residues. CDR3 region: CATSSLGNQPQHF. The CDR3 region has the DNA TGTGCCACCAGTTCCCTTGGGAATCAGCCCCAGCATTTT.

The chain is built from TRBV27 and TRBJ1-4; 7 bases map to TRBD1. The V and J ends lost 3 bases and 8 bases, in that order; junction bases with no gene match: 3. CDR1 and CDR2 (germline): MNHEY, SMNVEV (reference sequence). There are 13 residues in the CDR3. CDR3 in DNA: TGTGCCAGCAGTTTGGTCAGGGGGGAAAAACTGTTTTTT. It encodes CASSLVRGEKLFF.

The gene calls are TRBV19 and TRBJ1-3; the D gene is possibly TRBD1 (6 bases). CDR3 length: 16 amino acids. Germline CDR1 reads LNHDA; CDR2 reads SQIVND (reference sequence). The V end lost 5 bases, the J end lost 0 bases, and 14 bases lay between the germline ends. The CDR3 loop reads CASSVDRPYSGNTIYF. The CDR3 coding sequence is TGTGCCAGTAGTGTCGACAGGCCGTACTCTGGAAACACCATATATTTT.

The CDR3 DNA sequence: TGTGCCAGCAGTTTGAGATCGATGAACACTGAAGCTTTCTTT. Amino acids: CASSLRSMNTEAFF. This chain joins TRBV27 and TRBJ1-1, with no clear D. Germline V CDR1 and CDR2: MNHEY, SMNVEV (reference sequence). There are 14 residues in the CDR3. V lost 3 bases and J lost 0, with 8 bases in between.